What follows describes a single T cell receptor beta chain. Its antigen is not identified. Treatment: 15 to 20 received Ad26.COV2.S at low or high dose, single or two shots; about 5 received placebo; per-sample allocation not given. Each sample was drawn 63 days after the first injection (of vaccine or placebo). Recruitment in Boston yielded a donor of adult age, 18-55 years. The sample belongs to a study of Ad26.COV2.S vaccination and SARS-CoV-2 variants. Study in general: Ad26.COV2.S was injected intramuscularly once or twice, 56 days apart. Study-wide results and caveats: Breadth and depth estimates from TCRs may understate total T cell responses.

The CDR3 runs to 15 residues. Trimming shortened V by 8 bases and J by 2 bases, and 16 bases separated the two germline ends. From germline, CDR1 is LNHDA and CDR2 SQIVND (reference sequence). Clones were sequenced by immunoSEQ multiplex PCR, and TCRdb holds only the in-frame ones, with some missing. The sample has about 480,000 clones; around nine tenths are singletons. The chain joins TRBV19 to TRBJ1-3; D is possibly TRBD1 (6 bases). Sequenced material: peripheral blood, taken in a trial of Ad26.COV2.S vaccine versus placebo. The sequence came from a person between 18 and 65 years old who received the Ad26.COV2.S COVID-19 vaccine or a placebo. CDR3 sequence (DNA): TGTGCCAGTGGGTGGACCGACAGGCCTGGAAACACCATATATTTT. Its protein is CASGWTDRPGNTIYF.